The 5 T cell receptor beta chains presented below share a single source sample, sequenced in a study of T cell clonotyping in hematopoietic cell transplantation (dated by TCRdb to 2020 to 2022). To prepare the library, the immunoSEQ multiplex PCR assay was applied. This immuneACCESS table, as held by TCRdb, lists in-frame sequences with V and J called but not all clones. Of the missing ones, under half trace to an unresolved V gene in checked studies; the others have no known cause. The sample includes 20,000 to 25,000 clones, with roughly nine tenths observed a single time. The ten largest clones add up to 3.7% of the sample. The sample's time point, from its label and the paper: recipient sample about 28 days before transplant, after cytoreduction. Sequencing was performed on peripheral blood mononuclear cells, taken before stem cell transplant. These receptor sequences come from a man aged 18 to 30 with biphenotypic leukemia. Some clones in this sample may be carry-over from other donors' samples.

The rearrangement uses TRBV29-1 and TRBJ1-2; TRBD1 is a possible D gene (6 bases). Trimming took off 4 bases at V and 4 bases at J, with 13 bases between the two ends. The CDR3 extends over 13 amino acids. Germline CDR1 and CDR2: SQVTM and ANQGSEA. For the CDR3, the DNA is TGCAGCGTTGGGGAACAGGGCCTCTATGGCTACACCTTC. Translating it yields CSVGEQGLYGYTF.

The CDR3 DNA reads as TGTGCCAGCAGCCAAGTCACTCAGGGAGTAGCGAGCTATGGCTACACCTTC. Its translation is CASSQVTQGVASYGYTF. This chain uses TRBV4-2 with TRBJ1-2, with D possibly being TRBD1 (5 bases). Germline CDR1 is LGHNA and CDR2 is YNFKEQ. This CDR3 region has 17 residues. Trimming took 1 base from V and 4 from J, leaving 19 bases between them.

The chain uses TRBV2 and TRBJ1-5; the D is unclear. The germline V gene encodes CDR1 SNHLY and CDR2 FYNNEI. This CDR3 is 15 amino acids long. Trimming pared 3 bases from V and 0 bases from J, leaving 9 bases between. The CDR3 DNA reads as TGTGCCAGCAGTGAGGCAGGTTATAGCAATCAGCCCCAGCATTTT. It translates to CASSEAGYSNQPQHF.

The chain carries TRBV7-9 and TRBJ2-7; D might be TRBD1 (6 bases). This CDR3 has 15 amino acids. Trimming left V 4 bases short and J 1 base short, with 14 bases between. The germline V gene has CDR1 SEHNR and CDR2 FQNEAQ (reference sequence). In DNA, the CDR3 is TGTGCCAGCAGCTACTCGCAGGGGACGTCCTACGAGCAGTACTTC. This codes for CASSYSQGTSYEQYF.

V and J are TRBV7-3 and TRBJ2-2, with D possibly matching TRBD2 (6 bases). CDR3 length equals 15 residues. Germline-derived CDR1 and CDR2 are SGHTA and FQGTGA. The V gene lost 6 bases and the J gene lost 6 bases, with 17 bases spanning the gap. CDR3 nucleotides: TGTGCCAGCAGTCCAACCGAGCGCGGGGCCGGGGAGCTGTTTTTT. Amino acids: CASSPTERGAGELFF.